This TCR beta chain was recorded in a study of blood T cell repertoires in COVID-19. The CDR3 runs to 17 residues. Germline V gene data show CDR1 as KGHDR and CDR2 as SFDVKD. V lost 4 bases, J lost 6 bases, and 13 bases stayed unmatched. Clones were sequenced by immunoSEQ multiplex PCR, and TCRdb holds only the in-frame ones, with some missing. The sample has 80,000 to 130,000 clones; roughly 85% are singletons. The sequence derives from a woman between 45 and 60 years old who had recovered from COVID-19. The sample comprised PBMCs or T cells enriched from blood (not recorded which). The chain carries TRBV24-1 and TRBJ2-1; 8 bases fit TRBD2. The CDR3 nucleotides are TGTGCCACCAGTGACCGACGGGGGAGCGGGAGAAGCAATGAGCAGTTCTTC. It codes for CATSDRRGSGRSNEQFF.